This T cell receptor beta chain was documented in a study of shared clonotypes between healthy human individuals. Across several immunoSEQ plates, the genomic DNA of each subset was split evenly. The method was immunoSEQ multiplex PCR; TCRdb's version includes in-frame clones alone and lacks a portion of them. The sample carries around 1,000,000 clones, approximately 75% recorded once. Worth noting for this clone: As yet, its antigen is unknown.

Overall study findings and caveats: When compared with the clonotypes that were shared by all four sorted-subset donors, the non-shared clonotypes turned out to have lower generation probabilities.

This CDR3 has 14 residues. Germline CDR1 SNHLY, CDR2 FYNNEI. The J segment lost 8 bases and the V segment lost 4 bases, leaving 6 bases of the junction unmatched. Sequenced input: memory CD4+ T cells from PBMCs. Subset: CD45RA-negative fraction. The chain combines TRBV2 with TRBJ1-2; 11 bases are shared with TRBD1. The source of this sequence is a man between 18 and 35 years old in good health. Some clones in this sample may be carry-over from other donors' samples. The DNA for the CDR3 is TGTGCCAGCAGTGCGGGACAGGGGGTCGGCGGCTACACCTTC. Its protein is CASSAGQGVGGYTF.